This entry lists 3 T cell receptor beta chains sequenced from one sample in a study of PD-1 blockade in classical Hodgkin lymphoma. Sequencing used immunoSEQ multiplex PCR; TCRdb keeps in-frame clones, though not all of them. This sample yields more than 40,000 clones, of which approximately 83% are seen a single time; around 24% belongs to the top ten. Each and every patient relapsed after autologous stem cell transplantation, and patients got differing brentuximab vedotin exposure. This specimen was peripheral blood mononuclear cells (PBMCs), taken at baseline. These receptors all come from a human donor with classical Hodgkin lymphoma.

The CDR3, as DNA: TGTGCCAGCAGTGTCCCTCGGACAGGGGGCATCTATGGCTACACCTTC. Protein product: CASSVPRTGGIYGYTF. This sequence joins TRBV2 and TRBJ1-2; 11 bases match TRBD1. The V gene end was trimmed by 4 bases and the J gene end by 4 bases; junction bases not matched to a gene: 8. Germline values: CDR1 SNHLY, CDR2 FYNNEI. The CDR3 has 16 residues.

V usage is TRBV18 and J usage is TRBJ2-7; D may be TRBD1 or TRBD2 (5 bases each). The length of the CDR3 is 14 residues. Germline assignment: CDR1 KGHSH and CDR2 LQKENI. Trimming cost V 3 bases and J 3 bases, with 12 bases left between them. The DNA of the CDR3 is TGTGCCAGCTCACCCCCGGGACCGAGCTACGAGCAGTACTTC. Protein product: CASSPPGPSYEQYF.

The table lists this clone with a count of one. This rearrangement joins TRBV7-6 to TRBJ2-1; 8 positions agree with TRBD2. Germline lookup yields CDR1 SGHVS and CDR2 FNYEAQ. The CDR3 is made up of 13 amino acids. V was clipped by 6 bases and J by 9 bases; unmatched bases: 7. The CDR3: CASRSGSVGEQFF. In DNA form, the CDR3 reads TGTGCCAGCAGGAGCGGGAGTGTGGGTGAGCAGTTCTTC.